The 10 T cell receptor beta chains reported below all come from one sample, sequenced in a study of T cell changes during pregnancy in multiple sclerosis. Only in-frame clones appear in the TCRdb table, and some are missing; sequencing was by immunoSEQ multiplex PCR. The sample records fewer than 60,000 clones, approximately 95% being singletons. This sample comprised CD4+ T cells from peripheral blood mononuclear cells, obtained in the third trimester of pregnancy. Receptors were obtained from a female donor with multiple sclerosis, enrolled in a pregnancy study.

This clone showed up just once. CDR3 sequence: CASSKARTGPFYGYTF. The CDR3 nucleotides are TGTGCCAGCAGCAAAGCGAGGACAGGGCCCTTCTATGGCTACACCTTC. The chain couples TRBV21-1 to TRBJ1-2; the listed D gene, TRBD1, was not tested against the DNA. TRBV21-1 is a known pseudogene. The CDR3 spans 16 residues.

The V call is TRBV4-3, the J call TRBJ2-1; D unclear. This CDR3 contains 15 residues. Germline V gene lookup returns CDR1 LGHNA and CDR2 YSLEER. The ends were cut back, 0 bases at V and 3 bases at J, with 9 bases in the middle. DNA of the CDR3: TGCGCCAGCAGCCAAGATCTGACAAGCTACAATGAGCAGTTCTTC. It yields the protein CASSQDLTSYNEQFF.

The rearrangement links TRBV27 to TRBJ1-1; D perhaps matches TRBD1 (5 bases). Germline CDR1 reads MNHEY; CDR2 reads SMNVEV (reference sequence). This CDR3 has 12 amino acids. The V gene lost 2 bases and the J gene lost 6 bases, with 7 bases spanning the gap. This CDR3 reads CASSLQGSEAFF. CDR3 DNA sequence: TGTGCCAGCAGTTTACAGGGCTCTGAAGCTTTCTTT.

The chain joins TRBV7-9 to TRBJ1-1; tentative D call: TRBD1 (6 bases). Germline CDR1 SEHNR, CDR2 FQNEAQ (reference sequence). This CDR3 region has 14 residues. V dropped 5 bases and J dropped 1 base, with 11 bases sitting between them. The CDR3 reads CASSLQQGNTEAFF. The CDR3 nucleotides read TGTGCCAGCAGCCTACAACAGGGGAACACTGAAGCTTTCTTT.

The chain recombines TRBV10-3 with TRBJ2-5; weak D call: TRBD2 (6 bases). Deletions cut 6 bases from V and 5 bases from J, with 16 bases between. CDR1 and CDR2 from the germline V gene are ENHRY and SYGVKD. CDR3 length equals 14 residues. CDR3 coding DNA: TGTGCCATCAGCGGGGACTCCGATCGGGAGACCCAGTACTTC. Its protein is CAISGDSDRETQYF.

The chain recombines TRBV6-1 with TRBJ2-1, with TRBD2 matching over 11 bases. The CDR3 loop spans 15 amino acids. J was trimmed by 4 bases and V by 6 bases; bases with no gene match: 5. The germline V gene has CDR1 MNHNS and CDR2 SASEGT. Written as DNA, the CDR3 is TGTGCCAGCAGACCTAGCGGGGGGATATACAATGAGCAGTTCTTC. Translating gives CASRPSGGIYNEQFF.

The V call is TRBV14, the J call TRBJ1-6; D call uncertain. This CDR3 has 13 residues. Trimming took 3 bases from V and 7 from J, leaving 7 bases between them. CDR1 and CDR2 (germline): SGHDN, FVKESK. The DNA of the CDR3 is TGTGCCAGCAGCCAGGAGAGAAATTCACCCCTCCACTTT. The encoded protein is CASSQERNSPLHF.

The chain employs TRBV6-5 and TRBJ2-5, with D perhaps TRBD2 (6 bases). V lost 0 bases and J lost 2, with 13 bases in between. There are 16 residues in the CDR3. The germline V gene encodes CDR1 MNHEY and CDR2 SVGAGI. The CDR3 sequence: CASSYSTGTSQETQYF. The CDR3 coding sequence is TGTGCCAGCAGTTACTCGACGGGGACTTCACAAGAGACCCAGTACTTC.

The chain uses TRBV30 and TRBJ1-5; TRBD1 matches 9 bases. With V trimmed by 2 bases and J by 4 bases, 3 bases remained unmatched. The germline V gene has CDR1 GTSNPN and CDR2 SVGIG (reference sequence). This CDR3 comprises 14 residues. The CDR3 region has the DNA TGTGCCTGGAGTTGGACAGGGGCGAATCAGCCCCAGCATTTT. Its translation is CAWSWTGANQPQHF.

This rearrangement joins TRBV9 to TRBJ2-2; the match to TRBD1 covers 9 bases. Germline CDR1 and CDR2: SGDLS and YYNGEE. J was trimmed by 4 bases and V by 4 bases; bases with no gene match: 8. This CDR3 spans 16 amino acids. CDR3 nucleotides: TGTGCCAGCAGCCTCAGGACAGGGGAGTCCACCGGGGAGCTGTTTTTT. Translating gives CASSLRTGESTGELFF.